This T cell receptor beta chain emerged from a study of blood T cell repertoires in COVID-19. Overall study: Sample material is recorded as cDNA or gDNA derived from T cells, B-cell-depleted T cells, or PBMCs.

With 2 bases clipped from V and 5 bases from J, the junction kept 5 bases outside the gene matches. The CDR3 is 15 amino acids. Germline CDR1 is SGDLS and CDR2 is YYNGEE. As handled by the study authors: Cell counts per sample came from amplifying reference gene primers. Here immunoSEQ multiplex PCR was the method, and the copy in TCRdb shows in-frame clones only, minus some. V and J calls and clone size are those listed in that table; D and trimming were worked out from the DNA. The table records some 80,000 clones, around nine tenths of them present only once. Sample: peripheral blood. This sequence was found in a human donor in a cohort sampled during active COVID-19. This chain joins TRBV9 and TRBJ2-5; 11 positions agree with TRBD2. DNA for the CDR3: TGTGCCAGCAGCGTTAGCGGGGGGGCGGGGGAGACCCAGTACTTC. It is translated as CASSVSGGAGETQYF.